A selection of T cell receptor beta chains follows, all from one sample in a study of graft-versus-host responses after intestinal transplantation. The antigens for these receptors are not known. This table comes from immunoSEQ multiplex PCR, and its TCRdb copy is limited to in-frame clones, with some not included. The top ten hold over 0.15% of the sample, which has about 88,000 clones, 94% seen once. Source: unstimulated CD4+ T cells sorted from spleen or lymph node cells, taken before transplant. The receptors shown here come from a human donor who was the organ donor for an intestinal transplant. Both conserved end residues are part of each CDR3. The D gene is left open where the match is weak. Some rows have no size entry. The others give once, few or many, or a class for an expanded clone.

V gene: TRBV5-5
clone size: .
J gene: TRBJ1-1
D gene: TRBD1
CDR3 protein: CASSWMDRGTEAFF
CDR3 DNA: TGTGCCAGCAGCTGGATGGACAGGGGCACTGAAGCTTTCTTT

V gene: TRBV7-2
clone size: .
J gene: TRBJ1-1
D gene: .
CDR3 protein: CASSLRAWTAVNTEAFF
CDR3 DNA: TGTGCCAGCAGCTTACGGGCGTGGACAGCAGTGAACACTGAAGCTTTCTTT

V gene: TRBV7-9
clone size: .
J gene: TRBJ2-3
D gene: .
CDR3 protein: CASSFTGTDTQYF
CDR3 DNA: TGTGCCAGCAGCTTTACCGGCACAGATACGCAGTATTTT

V gene: TRBV6-1
clone size: .
J gene: TRBJ1-5
D gene: .
CDR3 protein: CASRIDGGQPQHF
CDR3 DNA: TGTGCCAGCAGAATAGACGGCGGCCAGCCCCAGCATTTT

V gene: TRBV10-3
clone size: few
J gene: TRBJ2-7
D gene: .
CDR3 protein: CAITPDRTGEQYF
CDR3 DNA: TGTGCCATCACACCGGACCGGACTGGTGAGCAGTACTTC

V gene: TRBV6-5
clone size: .
J gene: TRBJ1-3
D gene: .
CDR3 protein: CASRDQGARGNTIYF
CDR3 DNA: TGTGCCAGCCGCGATCAAGGGGCCAGAGGAAACACCATATATTTT

V gene: TRBV6-6
clone size: .
J gene: TRBJ2-3
D gene: TRBD1
CDR3 protein: CASSRGTGTFTDTQYF
CDR3 DNA: TGTGCCAGCAGTCGCGGGACAGGGACCTTCACAGATACGCAGTATTTT

V gene: TRBV4-1
clone size: .
J gene: TRBJ2-5
D gene: .
CDR3 protein: CASRRVATEQDQETQYF
CDR3 DNA: TGCGCCAGCAGAAGGGTAGCAACGGAGCAGGACCAAGAGACCCAGTACTTC

V gene: TRBV30
clone size: .
J gene: TRBJ2-2
D gene: .
CDR3 protein: CAWREGYTGELFF
CDR3 DNA: TGTGCCTGGAGGGAGGGATACACCGGGGAGCTGTTTTTT

V gene: TRBV6-1
clone size: .
J gene: TRBJ2-7
D gene: .
CDR3 protein: CASSEALGGLYEQYF
CDR3 DNA: TGTGCCAGCAGTGAAGCCCTCGGGGGTCTCTACGAGCAGTACTTC

V gene: TRBV10-3
clone size: .
J gene: TRBJ2-1
D gene: TRBD2
CDR3 protein: CAISESGLAQNEQFF
CDR3 DNA: TGTGCCATCAGTGAGTCTGGACTAGCGCAAAATGAGCAGTTCTTC

V gene: TRBV28
clone size: .
J gene: TRBJ1-1
D gene: TRBD1
CDR3 protein: CASSLLKWDRVDTEAFF
CDR3 DNA: TGTGCCAGCAGTTTACTAAAATGGGACAGGGTGGACACTGAAGCTTTCTTT

V gene: TRBV10-3
clone size: .
J gene: TRBJ2-5
D gene: TRBD2
CDR3 protein: CASAGGPHETQYF
CDR3 DNA: TGTGCCTCAGCGGGGGGGCCCCATGAGACCCAGTACTTC

V gene: TRBV5-4
clone size: .
J gene: TRBJ2-2
D gene: .
CDR3 protein: CASRRDTGELFF
CDR3 DNA: TGTGCCAGCAGGCGGGACACCGGGGAGCTGTTTTTT

V gene: TRBV5-5
clone size: .
J gene: TRBJ2-3
D gene: TRBD2
CDR3 protein: CASSSGLAGDNTQYF
CDR3 DNA: TGTGCCAGCAGCTCGGGACTAGCGGGAGATAATACGCAGTATTTT

V gene: TRBV6-5
clone size: .
J gene: TRBJ1-1
D gene: .
CDR3 protein: CASTVDRRGTEAFF
CDR3 DNA: TGTGCCAGCACGGTCGACAGGAGGGGCACTGAAGCTTTCTTT

V gene: TRBV7-3
clone size: .
J gene: TRBJ2-6
D gene: TRBD1
CDR3 protein: CASSPTGGPSGANVLTF
CDR3 DNA: TGTGCCAGCAGCCCGACAGGGGGTCCCTCGGGGGCCAACGTCCTGACTTTC

V gene: TRBV14
clone size: once
J gene: TRBJ2-4
D gene: .
CDR3 protein: CASSGGVGYVAKNIQYF
CDR3 DNA: TGTGCCAGCAGCGGAGGGGTGGGTTACGTGGCCAAAAACATTCAGTACTTC

V gene: TRBV7-2
clone size: once
J gene: TRBJ2-3
D gene: .
CDR3 protein: CASSLEGRGYTQYF
CDR3 DNA: TGTGCCAGCAGCTTAGAAGGACGGGGTTATACGCAGTATTTT

V gene: TRBV5-4
clone size: .
J gene: TRBJ1-2
D gene: .
CDR3 protein: CASSLVSAGLGYTF
CDR3 DNA: TGTGCCAGCAGCTTGGTGTCGGCAGGGCTTGGCTACACCTTC

V gene: TRBV7-9
clone size: .
J gene: TRBJ1-5
D gene: TRBD1
CDR3 protein: CASSLSGQGSNQPQHF
CDR3 DNA: TGTGCCAGCAGCTTGTCAGGACAGGGAAGCAATCAGCCCCAGCATTTT

V gene: TRBV18
clone size: .
J gene: TRBJ1-5
D gene: TRBD1
CDR3 protein: CASSPTGGVSIQPQHF
CDR3 DNA: TGTGCCAGCTCACCAACAGGGGGGGTGTCCATTCAGCCCCAGCATTTT

V gene: TRBV15
clone size: .
J gene: TRBJ2-7
D gene: .
CDR3 protein: CATSRDLGTLSYEQYF
CDR3 DNA: TGTGCCACCAGCAGAGATCTGGGGACACTCTCCTACGAGCAGTACTTC

V gene: TRBV5-1
clone size: .
J gene: TRBJ2-2
D gene: TRBD1
CDR3 protein: CASSLRTGPNTGELFF
CDR3 DNA: TGCGCCAGCAGCTTAAGGACAGGGCCGAACACCGGGGAGCTGTTTTTT